The clone carrying this T cell receptor (beta chain) was seen a handful of times. Antigen unknown. A much larger clone differs from this one at a single base, so this may be a read error. The sample comes from a study of T cells in Graves' hyperthyroidism and ophthalmopathy. Whole-study results and caveats: The model anticipated ophthalmopathy a median around 6 months pre-onset. Blood also carried most thyroid clonotypes expanded above 0.001.

Germline loops: CDR1 MNHEY, CDR2 SVGEGT. V was cut by 7 bases and J by 9 bases, with 19 bases left in between. The CDR3 consists of 14 residues. Amplification yielded TCR beta CDR3 regions, with RNA transcripts as the source. An initial round of RT-PCR targeting the TCR CDR3 relied on the HTBI primer set. TCRdb ran MiXCR on the multiplex PCR reads and lists one entry per CDR3 protein. The sample holds some 560,000 distinct CDR3 sequences, 15% to 17% seen once. No progression to ophthalmopathy during 18 months of follow-up defined stable disease. Lactation, pregnancy, other autoimmune disease or uncontrolled infection led to exclusion of patients.

The sample consisted of blood. The rearrangement joins TRBV6-2 or TRBV6-3 to TRBJ2-1; possible D gene TRBD1, 6 bases. The source of this sequence is a woman under 40 with Graves' hyperthyroidism. Here the CDR3 reads CASIDTQGHSEQFF. The CDR3 region has the DNA TGTGCCAGCATCGACACCCAGGGACACAGTGAGCAGTTCTTC.